The 20 T cell receptor beta chains in this list originate from one sample, sequenced in a study of blood T cells in healthy people across ages. A second 7 to 11 cycle PCR used barcoded and J-beta primers. A single record per CDR3 protein comes from TCRdb applying MiXCR to the 5' RACE reads. Among some 730,000 distinct CDR3 sequences listed, over 20% were seen once. The sequenced sample consisted of blood. These receptors all come from a man between 70 and 80 years old in good health.

There are a few counts of this clonotype. The chain uses TRBV7-9 and TRBJ2-2; D is undetermined. The ends were cut back, 1 base at V and 4 bases at J, with 10 bases in the middle. The CDR3 runs 15 residues. The V gene's germline CDR1 is SEHNR and CDR2 FQNEAQ (reference sequence). CDR3 coding DNA: TGTGCCAGCAGCTTAGTGTCGAGTGGCACCGGGGAGCTGTTTTTT. It translates to CASSLVSSGTGELFF. Based on the CDR3 plus reference TRBV7-9 and TRBJ2-2, the full variable domain is DTGVSQNPRHKITKRGQNVTFRCDPISEHNRLYWYRQTLGQGPEFLTYFQNEAQLEKSRLLSDRFSAERPKGSFSTLEIQRTEQGDSAMYLCASSLVSSGTGELFFGEGSRLTVL.

J is TRBJ2-3 and V is TRBV20-1, with D maybe TRBD2 (5 bases). Trimming shortened V by 4 bases and J by 4 bases, and 12 bases separated the two germline ends. Looked up from germline, CDR1 is DFQATT and CDR2 is SNEGSKA (reference sequence). This CDR3 region has 13 residues. CDR3 DNA sequence: TGCAGTGCTATTCTCGGGGTGTCAGATACGCAGTATTTT. Translated: CSAILGVSDTQYF.

The rearrangement joins TRBV12-3 or TRBV12-4 to TRBJ2-1; TRBD1 matches 11 bases. The J call may be incorrect, as the DNA end agrees better with TRBJ2-5. CDR3 size: 15 residues. The CDR3 coding sequence is TGTGCCAGCAGTTTATTTTGGGGACAGGGGGTGACCCAGTACTTC. As protein: CASSLFWGQGVTQYF.

This clonotype has just a few counts. The rearrangement uses TRBV6-2 or TRBV6-3 and TRBJ2-3; either TRBD1 or TRBD2 may supply D (5 bases each). Germline assignment: CDR1 MNHEY and CDR2 SVGEGT. The CDR3 consists of 14 residues. Trimming took 6 bases from V and 5 from J, leaving 15 bases between them. CDR3 loop: CASSGIRGQDTQYF. CDR3 bases: TGTGCCAGCAGCGGAATCCGGGGCCAAGATACGCAGTATTTT.

This clonotype was seen a few times. This chain uses TRBV20-1 with TRBJ1-4; 9 bases fit TRBD1. V shed 7 bases, J shed 3 bases, and the junction held 12 bases outside the gene matches. Germline loops: CDR1 DFQATT, CDR2 SNEGSKA (reference sequence). The CDR3 runs 16 residues. The CDR3: CSVWGQGSGANEKLFF. In nucleotides, the CDR3 is TGCAGTGTATGGGGACAGGGTAGTGGAGCTAATGAAAAACTGTTTTTT.

V and J are TRBV10-3 and TRBJ1-2; D uncertain. This CDR3 region has 11 residues. The V end was cut by 2 bases, the J end by 5 bases, with 3 bases between. Germline lookup yields CDR1 ENHRY and CDR2 SYGVKD. CDR3 DNA sequence: TGTGCCATCAGTGAGCGGTATGGCTACACCTTC. It yields the protein CAISERYGYTF.

The chain couples TRBV4-2 to TRBJ2-1; TRBD2 matches at 9 bases. The V and J ends lost 0 bases and 15 bases, in that order; junction bases with no gene match: 15. The CDR3 contains 16 residues. CDR1 and CDR2 (germline): LGHNA, YNFKEQ. As DNA, the CDR3 is TGTGCCAGCAGCCAAGATCTCCTGCGGGGGGGCGACCCTCCGTTCTTC. Protein sequence: CASSQDLLRGGDPPFF.

There are a few counts of this clonotype. The gene calls are TRBV18 and TRBJ2-5; 8 bases match TRBD1. The J call may not be correct, given that the DNA end is closer to TRBJ2-7. The CDR3 contains 15 residues. The V gene's germline CDR1 is KGHSH and CDR2 LQKENI. In DNA, the CDR3 is TGTGCCAGCTCACCAAGGCCGGACAGGGCCTACGAGCAGTACTTC. Translated: CASSPRPDRAYEQYF.

The chain combines TRBV28 with TRBJ1-2; the D is unclear. CDR1 is MDHEN and CDR2 is SYDVKM in the germline V gene. Trimming took off 5 bases at V and 0 bases at J, with 22 bases between the two ends. The CDR3 loop spans 18 amino acids. The CDR3 DNA reads as TGTGCCAGCAGTCGTCCTTCCTCCTATCCGGGTTCTAACTATGGCTACACCTTC. Its protein is CASSRPSSYPGSNYGYTF.

This chain joins TRBV10-3 and TRBJ1-5; maybe TRBD1 (6 bases). V was pared by 10 bases and J by 3 bases, with 16 bases between. The CDR3 totals 14 residues. CDR1 ENHRY and CDR2 SYGVKD come from the germline V gene. Written as DNA, the CDR3 is TGTGCCACTAACCCGGGGGCCATCAATCAGCCCCAGCATTTT. Encoded protein: CATNPGAINQPQHF.

In its sample, this clonotype was seen a few times. V usage is TRBV5-1 and J usage is TRBJ1-1, with D maybe TRBD1 (5 bases). Germline lookup yields CDR1 SGHRS and CDR2 YFSETQ. The CDR3 sequence is 14 residues long. Trimming took off 0 bases at V and 5 bases at J, with 11 bases between the two ends. The CDR3 here is CASSLEEGRTEAFF. The CDR3 DNA follows: TGCGCCAGCAGCTTGGAAGAGGGGAGGACTGAAGCTTTCTTT.

Ten or more counts support this clonotype. One junction end disagrees with the germline gene, perhaps due to a read error. J is TRBJ2-3 and V is TRBV4-1, with 9 nucleotides matching TRBD1. Germline loops: CDR1 MGHRA, CDR2 YSYEKL. The CDR3 covers 15 residues. The CDR3 DNA sequence: TGCGCCAGCAGACAAGACGGACAGGGGTACGATACGCAGTATTTT. It codes for CASRQDGQGYDTQYF.

The chain uses TRBV29-1 and TRBJ2-3, with D perhaps TRBD2 (6 bases). This CDR3 region has 15 residues. The V and J ends lost 2 bases and 2 bases respectively, with 14 bases between them. The germline V gene encodes CDR1 SQVTM and CDR2 ANQGSEA. The CDR3, as DNA: TGCAGCGTTGAAACCGGGACTCCAACCACAGATACGCAGTATTTT. This gives the protein CSVETGTPTTDTQYF.

Comment on this clonotype: Mismatch with germline at one junction end may stem from a read error. The rearrangement links TRBV20-1 to TRBJ1-4; 7 bases align to TRBD1. Germline CDR1 is DFQATT and CDR2 is SNEGSKA (reference sequence). This CDR3 has 10 residues. The CDR3 spells CSARRDRDIF. CDR3 bases: TGCAGTGCTAGACGCGACAGGGATATTTTT.

This clonotype showed up just a few times. The chain employs TRBV6-5 and TRBJ2-7; D gene uncertain. The CDR3 has 14 residues. CDR1 and CDR2 (germline): MNHEY, SVGAGI. V was shortened by 7 bases and J by 2 bases, with 15 bases between the two germline ends. The CDR3 reads CASTAAEPPYEQYV. DNA of the CDR3: TGTGCCAGCACTGCAGCCGAACCCCCCTACGAGCAGTACGTC.

The chain links TRBV12-3 or TRBV12-4 to TRBJ1-3; tentatively, D is TRBD1 (6 bases). The CDR3 contains 14 residues. Trimming cost V 6 bases and J 1 base, with 10 bases left between them. Here the CDR3 reads CASRLTGSGNTIYF. The CDR3 bases are TGTGCCAGCAGACTTACAGGGTCTGGAAACACCATATATTTT.

The V and J genes are TRBV7-2 and TRBJ2-4, with 9 bases that match TRBD2. CDR1 is SGHTA and CDR2 is FQGNSA in the germline V gene. Unmatched junction bases numbered 6, after V lost 6 bases and J lost 0 bases. The CDR3 contains 16 residues. CDR3 DNA sequence: TGTGCCAGCAGAGCGGGAGGTGGAATAGCCAAAAACATTCAGTACTTC. Encoded protein: CASRAGGGIAKNIQYF.

In this sample, this clonotype turned up many times. V gene TRBV7-9 combines with J gene TRBJ2-1; 12 nucleotides align to TRBD2. Germline CDR1 is SEHNR and CDR2 is FQNEAQ (reference sequence). This CDR3 comprises 15 residues. After removal of 5 bases from V and 7 bases from J, the junction contained 6 bases not matched to a gene. The CDR3 loop is CASSPTSGRGNEQFF. CDR3 nucleotide sequence: TGTGCCAGCAGCCCGACTAGCGGGAGAGGTAATGAGCAGTTCTTC.

This clonotype was seen more than once but under ten times. The J gene is TRBJ2-3, the V gene TRBV5-1, with D perhaps TRBD1 (5 bases). V was shortened by 4 bases and J by 4 bases, with 13 bases between the two germline ends. The CDR3 has 14 amino acids. Germline CDR1 and CDR2: SGHRS and YFSETQ. The CDR3 coding sequence is TGCGCCAGCAGCCAACAAGCAGGGCCAGATACGCAGTATTTT. Translation: CASSQQAGPDTQYF.

This clonotype was counted at least ten times. The chain carries TRBV12-3 or TRBV12-4 and TRBJ2-4; 7 bases are a match to TRBD2. V was clipped by 7 bases and J by 4 bases; unmatched bases: 7. The CDR3 is 14 amino acids. The CDR3 nucleotides are TGTGCCAGCACCCCCTGGGAGGGGAAAAACATTCAGTACTTC. Its protein is CASTPWEGKNIQYF.